The 5 T cell receptor beta chains below come from one sample, sequenced in a study of shared clonotypes between healthy human individuals. Naive-designated CD8 cells lacked CD45RO, were positively enriched for CCR7, and omitted terminally differentiated effector memory CD45RA+ cells. The assay was immunoSEQ multiplex PCR, and TCRdb's table has in-frame clones only and misses some. Here the sample spans about 2 million clones, about 95% being singletons. Sequencing was done on a sample of naive CD8+ T cells sorted from blood. The receptors were sampled from a man aged 18 to 29 in good health.

This clone was counted a single time. The chain has TRBV2 and TRBJ1-5; 7 bases match TRBD1. Germline V gene sequence: CDR1 SNHLY, CDR2 FYNNEI. V lost 4 bases to trimming and J lost 2 bases; unmatched junction nucleotides: 5. This CDR3 comprises 15 residues. This CDR3 is CASSVPQGGNQPQHF. The CDR3 nucleotides read TGTGCCAGCAGTGTCCCTCAGGGGGGCAATCAGCCCCAGCATTTT.

The CDR3: CSVEVGVTDTQYF. CDR3 DNA sequence: TGCAGCGTTGAAGTAGGTGTCACAGATACGCAGTATTTT. The J gene is TRBJ2-3, the V gene TRBV29-1; D is unresolved. Germline CDR1 reads SQVTM; CDR2 reads ANQGSEA. This CDR3 region has 13 residues. Trimming shortened V by 1 base and J by 2 bases, and 7 bases separated the two germline ends.

This clone was seen a handful of times. The chain links TRBV30 to TRBJ2-1; possibly TRBD2 for D (5 bases). Germline V CDR1 and CDR2: GTSNPN, SVGIG (reference sequence). Trimming pared 2 bases from V and 9 bases from J, leaving 14 bases between. The CDR3 runs to 13 residues. CDR3 coding DNA: TGTGCCTGGAGTCTCGCTACTAGTAGTGAGCAGTTCTTC. This translates into CAWSLATSSEQFF.

The chain couples TRBV7-9 to TRBJ2-2; D not certain. The CDR3 contains 14 residues. V was shortened by 3 bases and J by 7 bases, with 12 bases between the two germline ends. CDR1 and CDR2 from the germline V gene are SEHNR and FQNEAQ (reference sequence). CDR3 sequence: CASSFSTVYGELFF. CDR3 coding DNA: TGTGCCAGCAGCTTTTCGACTGTTTACGGGGAGCTGTTTTTT.

The V and J genes are TRBV7-3 and TRBJ2-1; D remains unclear. Trimming removed 1 base from V and 1 base from J, with 11 bases in between. Looked up from germline, CDR1 is SGHTA and CDR2 is FQGTGA. The CDR3 runs to 16 residues. The CDR3 DNA follows: TGTGCCAGCAGCTTAAATCCAGGTTCTTCCTACAATGAGCAGTTCTTC. Amino acids: CASSLNPGSSYNEQFF.